Each of the 12 T cell receptor beta chains below was sequenced from the same sample in a study of a mutant IDH1 vaccine in newly diagnosed glioma. Time point defined: week 5, during vaccination. Each dose of the vaccine consisted of 300 ug of mutant IDH1 20-mer peptide, with topical imiquimod. Their antigens remain unidentified. Produced via immunoSEQ multiplex PCR; TCRdb's table is partial and in-frame only. Counted here are about 51,000 clones, around 80% occurring once; the ten biggest clones make up around 2%. This specimen consisted of PBMCs, obtained from a glioma patient whose treatment included an IDH1 peptide vaccine. These receptors were obtained from a woman aged 40 to 50 with glioma.

The table lists this clone with a few counts. This chain uses TRBV18 with TRBJ2-7; D is possibly TRBD1 or TRBD2 (5 bases each). The CDR3 totals 15 residues. Germline V gene sequence: CDR1 KGHSH, CDR2 LQKENI. Trimming removed 3 bases at V and 1 base at J, with 13 bases between. The CDR3 DNA reads as TGTGCCAGCTCACCTCCCGGGGCCCTATCCTACGAGCAGTACTTC. Protein sequence: CASSPPGALSYEQYF. The whole variable domain, filled in from reference TRBV18 and TRBJ2-7, reads NAGVMQNPRHLVRRRGQEARLRCSPMKGHSHVYWYRQLPEEGLKFMVYLQKENIIDESGMPKERFSAEFPKEGPSILRIQQVVRGDSAAYFCASSPPGALSYEQYFGPGTRLTVT.

The chain couples TRBV18 to TRBJ1-1, with no clear D. The V end was cut by 3 bases, the J end by 3 bases, with 11 bases between. Germline loops: CDR1 KGHSH, CDR2 LQKENI. There are 14 residues in the CDR3. CDR3 in DNA: TGTGCCAGCTCACCGGCCCTCCAGGACACTGAAGCTTTCTTT. Its translation is CASSPALQDTEAFF.

In this sample, this clone turned up a few times. This chain connects TRBV19 to TRBJ1-5, with 8 bases fitting TRBD1. This CDR3 comprises 17 residues. The V segment lost 5 bases and the J segment 2 bases; nucleotides outside the gene matches: 11. CDR1 is LNHDA, CDR2 SQIVND, per germline (reference sequence). CDR3 sequence reads: CASSSFAAGGRNQPQHF. The DNA of the CDR3 is TGTGCCAGTAGTTCCTTCGCGGCAGGGGGCCGCAATCAGCCCCAGCATTTT.

The V call is TRBV5-6, the J call TRBJ2-7, with 7 bases matching TRBD1. The CDR3 contains 15 residues. From germline, CDR1 is SGHDT and CDR2 YYEEEE. V shed 6 bases and J 3 bases; nucleotides not matched to a gene: 12. The CDR3 DNA follows: TGTGCCAGCACAGGCCAGGGGGATGGGGTCTACGAGCAGTACTTC. It specifies CASTGQGDGVYEQYF. Together with reference TRBV5-6 and TRBJ2-7, the CDR3 gives the full variable domain: DAGVTQSPTHLIKTRGQQVTLRCSPKSGHDTVSWYQQALGQGPQFIFQYYEEEERQRGNFPDRFSGHQFPNYSSELNVNALLLGDSALYLCASTGQGDGVYEQYFGPGTRLTVT.

The chain carries TRBV10-2 and TRBJ1-6, with D perhaps TRBD1 (5 bases). The CDR3 has 13 residues. From germline, CDR1 is WSHSY and CDR2 SAAADI. Trimming removed 6 bases at V and 8 bases at J, with 11 bases between. Here the CDR3 DNA reads TGCGCCAGCAGGGGGGGGGTTGATTCACCCCTCCACTTT. As protein: CASRGGVDSPLHF.

The chain recombines TRBV4-3 with TRBJ2-3; D ambiguous. Germline V lookup: CDR1 LGHNA, CDR2 YSLEER. The CDR3 totals 15 residues. The germline V and J ends were trimmed by 1 base and 3 bases, with 11 bases remaining between them. The CDR3 nucleotides read TGCGCCAGCAGCCAAGTGGGTTCCCCTACAGATACGCAGTATTTT. Protein sequence: CASSQVGSPTDTQYF.

This clone was counted once. The chain recombines TRBV10-1 with TRBJ2-1; D unclear. Germline CDR1 WNHNN, CDR2 SYGVQD (reference sequence). Trimming cost V 0 bases and J 5 bases, with 11 bases left between them. This CDR3 is built from 15 residues. The CDR3 loop reads CASSESAAGDNEQFF. The CDR3 nucleotides are TGCGCCAGCAGTGAGTCGGCGGCCGGAGACAATGAGCAGTTCTTC.

This clone occurred once. The genes are TRBV10-1 and TRBJ2-3; no clear D gene. The germline V gene has CDR1 WNHNN and CDR2 SYGVQD (reference sequence). The ends were cut back, 3 bases at V and 4 bases at J, with 8 bases in the middle. This CDR3 contains 13 residues. For the CDR3, the DNA is TGCGCCAGCAGTGATGGTCTCCCAGATACGCAGTATTTT. Its translation is CASSDGLPDTQYF.

The rearrangement links TRBV6-5 to TRBJ1-1; D remains unclear. The CDR3 is 14 amino acids. Trimming took 8 bases from V and 1 from J, leaving 14 bases between them. Germline V gives CDR1 MNHEY, CDR2 SVGAGI. In DNA, the CDR3 is TGTGCCAGCCTTCCCCTGTGGAAGAACACTGAAGCTTTCTTT. It is translated as CASLPLWKNTEAFF.

The chain has TRBV6-1 and TRBJ2-1, with TRBD2 as a possible D gene (6 bases). This CDR3 comprises 13 residues. Trimming shortened V by 6 bases and J by 5 bases, and 11 bases separated the two germline ends. From germline, CDR1 is MNHNS and CDR2 SASEGT. The CDR3 nucleotides are TGTGCCAGCAGGGAGGGACTGGACAATGAGCAGTTCTTC. Translated, it gives CASREGLDNEQFF.

The gene calls are TRBV11-2 and TRBJ1-1; possibly TRBD1 for D (5 bases). Looked up from germline, CDR1 is SGHAT and CDR2 is FQNNGV. Trimming stripped 5 bases from V and 2 bases from J, with 12 bases between. The length of the CDR3 is 14 residues. The CDR3 loop reads CASSPDRRNTEAFF. The CDR3 DNA reads as TGTGCCAGCAGCCCAGACAGAAGAAACACTGAAGCTTTCTTT.

The chain recombines TRBV20-1 with TRBJ1-4; D uncertain. Germline V gene data show CDR1 as DFQATT and CDR2 as SNEGSKA (reference sequence). The ends were cut back, 5 bases at V and 7 bases at J, with 8 bases in the middle. The CDR3 length is 11 residues. The CDR3 DNA sequence: TGCAGTGCTTCGGACTCTGAAAAACTGTTTTTT. Amino acid sequence: CSASDSEKLFF.